This T cell receptor (beta chain) was recovered during a study of blood T cell dynamics during melanoma immunotherapy. Study-wide context: Standard first-line treatment here was pembrolizumab or nivolumab plus ipilimumab in metastatic melanoma.

Regarding the study as a whole: Immune-effector CD8+ cells best matched cell-free DNA CDR3 sequences and were most clonal. The study could not tell melanoma-specific clones from general immune activation.

As to time point: pre-treatment baseline. Using immunoSEQ multiplex PCR, the repertoire was profiled, and TCRdb retains in-frame clones only, with some absent. The sample comprises nearly 3,500 clones, around 92% of which are singletons, and 0.5% to 0.6% rests with the top ten. In the case of this clone: The antigen is undetermined.

This CDR3 spans 17 amino acids. The germline CDR1 and CDR2 sequences are SGHVS and FQNEAQ. V lost 5 bases and J lost 7, with 24 bases in between. This chain uses TRBV7-8 with TRBJ2-1, with D maybe TRBD2 (5 bases). The material was effector memory CD8+ T cells from blood, obtained from a patient treated with checkpoint blockade. The TCR originated in a human donor with melanoma. CDR3 in DNA: TGTGCCAGCAGCCCTTCCTCTCGCCAGCGGAACCTGAATGAGCAGTTCTTC. Amino acid sequence: CASSPSSRQRNLNEQFF.